This T cell receptor (beta chain) derives from a study of blood T cell repertoires in COVID-19. Overall study: Sites across the United States, Italy and Spain contributed samples from acute and convalescent COVID-19.

Clones were read by immunoSEQ multiplex PCR, and TCRdb kept only the in-frame ones, dropping some. Here the sample spans 250,000 to 350,000 clones, 85% to 90% being singletons. Between the trimmed V and J ends, which lost 0 bases and 1 base, there was a span of 6 bases. This CDR3 region has 14 residues. The germline CDR1 and CDR2 sequences are SEHNR and FQNEAQ (reference sequence). Source material: peripheral blood. The origin of this receptor is a woman in her forties or fifties with COVID-19, enrolled during active disease. This chain joins TRBV7-9 and TRBJ1-1, with D unclear. The CDR3 DNA follows: TGTGCCAGCAGCTTAGCGCGGGGGAACACTGAAGCTTTCTTT. Its translation: CASSLARGNTEAFF.